The clone carrying this T cell receptor beta chain was seen a handful of times. Antigen: not known. The entry originates in a study of type 1 regulatory T cells. In the study overall: T-allo10 is a Tr1-enriched, alloantigen-specific CD4 T cell product made in vitro.

MiXCR, run by TCRdb on the reads, gives a single entry per CDR3 protein. The sample carries roughly 68,000 distinct CDR3 sequences, around 63% recorded once. This CDR3 has 15 amino acids. V was clipped by 4 bases and J by 2 bases, with 15 bases between them. The germline CDR1 and CDR2 sequences are SGHKS and YYEKEE (reference sequence). The sample comprised cultured T cells, either the whole culture or a sorted T cell fraction (not recorded which). As for subset: Tr1-enriched cell product generated in vitro against host alloantigens. The clonotype was recovered from a human donor in good health. The rearrangement links TRBV5-5 to TRBJ2-5; D unresolved. This chain's CDR3 is CASSLGDVIQETQYF. DNA for the CDR3: TGTGCCAGCAGCCTAGGAGACGTGATACAAGAGACCCAGTACTTC.